This T cell receptor (beta chain) comes out of a study of OX40 agonist ivuxolimab in advanced cancers. Study findings and constraints: Relative to CD4+, CD8+ T cells held more expanded clones on average.

Concerning this clone itself: Its target is unknown.

Using immunoSEQ multiplex PCR, the repertoire was profiled, and TCRdb retains in-frame clones only, with some absent. The data hold more than 50,000 clones, with roughly 83% observed a single time. The V and J ends lost 5 bases and 4 bases respectively, with 15 bases between them. CDR1 is SGHVS and CDR2 is FQNEAQ in the germline V gene. CDR3 length equals 15 residues. Sequences were derived from CD4+ or CD8+ T cells sorted from blood, sampled in a trial of the OX40 agonist ivuxolimab. This chain uses TRBV7-8 with TRBJ1-5; D is ambiguous. This receptor was obtained from an adult with an advanced solid tumor such as melanoma, head and neck, liver or kidney cancer. CDR3 sequence: CASSPGRMINQPQHF. In DNA, the CDR3 is TGTGCCAGCAGCCCTGGACGGATGATAAATCAGCCCCAGCATTTT.